Presented here are 17 T cell receptor beta chains from one specimen sequenced in a study of PD-1 blockade in classical Hodgkin lymphoma. The time point was: cycle 4 day 1 (C4D1), after less than 7 weeks of nivolumab. Autologous stem cell transplantation was followed by relapse in every patient, and brentuximab vedotin exposure varied. Some clones are missing from TCRdb's copy, which holds only in-frame ones; the method was immunoSEQ multiplex PCR. This table has more than 40,000 clones, 78% appearing once. This specimen consisted of peripheral blood mononuclear cells (PBMCs), obtained before the fourth cycle of nivolumab. These receptors were collected from a human donor with classical Hodgkin lymphoma.

The rearrangement joins TRBV27 to TRBJ2-7, with D tentatively TRBD2 (6 bases). V was pared by 7 bases and J by 3 bases, with 13 bases between. The germline gives CDR1 MNHEY, CDR2 SMNVEV (reference sequence). The CDR3 has 13 residues. The CDR3 loop is CASMRGPFYEQYF. The DNA for the CDR3 is TGTGCCAGCATGCGGGGACCTTTCTACGAGCAGTACTTC.

This clone was recorded a few times. The J gene is TRBJ1-4, the V gene TRBV23-1; 7 bases fit TRBD1. TRBV23-1 is filed as an ORF, its function uncertain. V was clipped by 3 bases and J by 4 bases; unmatched bases: 8. The CDR3 consists of 16 residues. The chain's CDR3 is CASSHLQGLGNEKLFF. In DNA, the CDR3 is TGCGCCAGCAGTCACCTACAGGGGTTAGGTAATGAAAAACTGTTTTTT.

This clone has a single count. The chain joins TRBV7-3 to TRBJ2-1, with 10 bases matching TRBD2. The CDR3 contains 15 residues. Trimming at V came to 4 bases and at J to 4 bases, leaving 4 bases not matched to a gene. Germline V gene lookup returns CDR1 SGHTA and CDR2 FQGTGA. The CDR3 sequence is CASSSTSGVYNEQFF. The DNA for the CDR3 is TGTGCCAGCAGCTCAACTAGCGGGGTTTACAATGAGCAGTTCTTC. Full variable domain (missing parts from reference TRBV7-3 and TRBJ2-1): GAGVSQTPSNKVTEKGKYVELRCDPISGHTALYWYRQSLGQGPEFLIYFQGTGAADDSGLPNDRFFAVRPEGSVSTLKIQRTERGDSAVYLCASSSTSGVYNEQFFGPGTRLTVL.

The J gene is TRBJ2-1, the V gene TRBV27, with 13 bases aligning to TRBD2. V lost 4 bases to trimming and J lost 4 bases; unmatched junction nucleotides: 7. From germline, CDR1 is MNHEY and CDR2 SMNVEV (reference sequence). CDR3 length: 17 amino acids. The CDR3 here is CASSSQGTSGDYNEQFF. For the CDR3, the DNA is TGTGCCAGCAGTTCACAAGGGACTAGCGGGGATTACAATGAGCAGTTCTTC.

The rearrangement uses TRBV5-1 and TRBJ2-3, with D possibly being TRBD1 (5 bases). Per germline, CDR1 SGHRS and CDR2 YFSETQ. The CDR3 is made up of 14 amino acids. The ends were cut back, 0 bases at V and 2 bases at J, with 7 bases in the middle. The CDR3 spells CASSLGQLTDTQYF. CDR3 coding DNA: TGCGCCAGCAGCTTGGGACAGCTCACAGATACGCAGTATTTT.

This clone has only one observation. V and J are TRBV18 and TRBJ2-5, with 9 bases matching TRBD2. CDR3 length: 15 amino acids. V shed 4 bases, J shed 5 bases, and the junction held 8 bases outside the gene matches. Germline V gene sequence: CDR1 KGHSH, CDR2 LQKENI. The CDR3 nucleotides read TGTGCCAGCTCACTACTAGCGGGCCCTGCTGAGACCCAGTACTTC. Translating it yields CASSLLAGPAETQYF.

The chain uses TRBV2 and TRBJ2-3; the match to TRBD2 covers 10 bases. In germline, CDR1 is SNHLY, CDR2 FYNNEI. V was clipped by 6 bases and J by 3 bases; unmatched bases: 6. The CDR3 loop spans 15 amino acids. In DNA form, the CDR3 reads TGTGCCAGCAGGAGCGGGGGGGCCGGAACAGATACGCAGTATTTT. Protein product: CASRSGGAGTDTQYF.

This chain connects TRBV27 to TRBJ2-3; a weak D match, TRBD1 (7 bases). The CDR3 extends over 13 amino acids. V lost 5 bases and J lost 7, with 13 bases in between. Germline V gene sequence: CDR1 MNHEY, CDR2 SMNVEV (reference sequence). The CDR3 sequence: CASSPRGAHTQYF. CDR3 bases: TGTGCCAGCAGTCCCAGGGGGGCACATACGCAGTATTTT.

The chain joins TRBV7-2 to TRBJ2-7; 7 bases map to TRBD1. The germline gives CDR1 SGHTA, CDR2 FQGNSA. With 3 bases clipped from V and 2 bases from J, the junction kept 4 bases outside the gene matches. The CDR3 has 14 amino acids. This CDR3 is CASSFYQGAYEQYF. CDR3 nucleotide sequence: TGTGCCAGCAGCTTCTATCAGGGGGCCTACGAGCAGTACTTC.

This clone has just a few counts. The chain recombines TRBV7-2 with TRBJ2-5; 7 bases match TRBD1. The germline gives CDR1 SGHTA, CDR2 FQGNSA. The CDR3 is 15 residues long. After removal of 2 bases from V and 2 bases from J, the junction contained 5 bases not matched to a gene. The CDR3 bases are TGTGCCAGCAGCTTATGGGGACAGCTACAAGAGACCCAGTACTTC. It translates to CASSLWGQLQETQYF.

DNA of the CDR3: TGTGCCACCAGCAGAGGAGGGCAGGGGCGTGTTGGGTATCAGCCCCAGCATTTT. This translates into CATSRGGQGRVGYQPQHF. The chain is built from TRBV15 and TRBJ1-5; perhaps TRBD1 as D (6 bases). V was pared by 1 base and J by 5 bases, with 21 bases between. Germline-derived CDR1 and CDR2 are LNHNV and YYDKDF (reference sequence). This CDR3 is 18 amino acids long.

V usage is TRBV9 and J usage is TRBJ2-1; D is perhaps TRBD1 (6 bases). Germline loops: CDR1 SGDLS, CDR2 YYNGEE. Trimming pared 0 bases from V and 7 bases from J, leaving 20 bases between. The CDR3 loop spans 17 amino acids. The CDR3 reads CASSVAPGAQFRNEQFF. The CDR3 DNA is TGTGCCAGCAGCGTAGCTCCAGGGGCACAATTCAGAAATGAGCAGTTCTTC.

The rearrangement joins TRBV18 to TRBJ1-5, with unresolved D. Trimming cost V 2 bases and J 0 bases, with 8 bases left between them. The germline gives CDR1 KGHSH, CDR2 LQKENI. The CDR3 spans 15 residues. In DNA, the CDR3 is TGTGCCAGCTCACCAGGGCAGATTAGCAATCAGCCCCAGCATTTT. It specifies CASSPGQISNQPQHF.

This sequence joins TRBV6-6 and TRBJ1-1; D unresolved. The CDR3 is 13 amino acids. V lost 2 bases and J 4 bases, leaving 8 bases between the germline ends. Germline lookup yields CDR1 MNHNY and CDR2 SVGAGI (reference sequence). The CDR3 bases are TGTGCCAGCAGTTACAGGGAGAGCACTGAAGCTTTCTTT. It encodes CASSYRESTEAFF.

The rearrangement joins TRBV7-3 to TRBJ2-7; a weak D match, TRBD1 (6 bases). CDR1 is SGHTA and CDR2 is FQGTGA in the germline V gene. CDR3 length: 13 amino acids. V dropped 4 bases and J dropped 6 bases, with 13 bases sitting between them. The CDR3 bases are TGTGCCAGCAGCTCTAACAGGGATGGCGAGCAGTACTTC. Its translation is CASSSNRDGEQYF.

V and J are TRBV15 and TRBJ2-1, with TRBD2 identical over 10 bases. With 3 bases clipped from V and 10 bases from J, the junction kept 3 bases outside the gene matches. The CDR3 is made up of 13 amino acids. Germline CDR1 and CDR2: LNHNV and YYDKDF (reference sequence). The CDR3 region has the DNA TGTGCCACCAGCAGTCTAGCGGGGGAAGAGCAGTTCTTC. Translated, it gives CATSSLAGEEQFF.

J is TRBJ1-5 and V is TRBV30; D is perhaps TRBD1 (5 bases). The CDR3 is 15 amino acids. V lost 2 bases and J lost 7, with 18 bases in between. Germline assignment: CDR1 GTSNPN and CDR2 SVGIG (reference sequence). For the CDR3, the DNA is TGTGCCTGGAGTTCAACGGATGGGGGGGACCAGCCCCAGCATTTT. Its protein is CAWSSTDGGDQPQHF. Filled out from reference TRBV30 and TRBJ1-5, the complete variable domain reads SQTIHQWPATLVQPVGSPLSLECTVEGTSNPNLYWYRQAAGRGLQLLFYSVGIGQISSEVPQNLSASRPQDRQFILSSKKLLLSDSGFYLCAWSSTDGGDQPQHFGDGTRLSIL.